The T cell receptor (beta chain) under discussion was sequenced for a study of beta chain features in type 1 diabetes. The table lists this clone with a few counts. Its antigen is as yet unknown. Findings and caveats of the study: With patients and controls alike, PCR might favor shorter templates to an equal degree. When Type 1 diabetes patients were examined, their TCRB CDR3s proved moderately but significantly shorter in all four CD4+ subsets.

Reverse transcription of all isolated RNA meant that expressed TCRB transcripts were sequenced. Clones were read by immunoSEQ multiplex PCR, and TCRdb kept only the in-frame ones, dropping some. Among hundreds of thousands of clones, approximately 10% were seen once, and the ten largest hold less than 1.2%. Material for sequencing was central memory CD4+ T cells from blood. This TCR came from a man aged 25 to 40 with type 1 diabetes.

The CDR3 region has the DNA TGTGCCAGCAGCTTCCAGGGCACCGGGGAGCTGTTTTTT. As protein: CASSFQGTGELFF. The rearrangement uses TRBV7-9 and TRBJ2-2, with TRBD1 as a possible D gene (5 bases). The CDR3 runs 13 residues. Trimming pared 3 bases from V and 4 bases from J, leaving 6 bases between. CDR1 and CDR2 from the germline V gene are SEHNR and FQNEAQ (reference sequence).